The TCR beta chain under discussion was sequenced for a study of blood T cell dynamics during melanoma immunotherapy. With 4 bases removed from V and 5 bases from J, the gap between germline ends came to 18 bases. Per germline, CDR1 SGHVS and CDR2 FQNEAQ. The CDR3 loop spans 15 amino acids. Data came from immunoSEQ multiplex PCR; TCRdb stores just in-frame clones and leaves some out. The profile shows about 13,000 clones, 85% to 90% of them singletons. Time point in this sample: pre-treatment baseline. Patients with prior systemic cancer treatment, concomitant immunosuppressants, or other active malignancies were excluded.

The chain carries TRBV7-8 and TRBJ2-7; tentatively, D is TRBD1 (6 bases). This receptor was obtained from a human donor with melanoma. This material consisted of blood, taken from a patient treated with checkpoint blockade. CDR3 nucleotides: TGTGCCAGCAGCTCAAACAGGGTCGGACTCGACGAGCAGTACTTC. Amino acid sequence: CASSSNRVGLDEQYF.